This TCR beta chain was captured in a study of response to subunit inactivated influenza vaccine. General observations from the study: Authors suggested each seasonal influenza vaccination recruits few new T cells.

Trimming removed 2 bases at V and 9 bases at J, with 14 bases between. This CDR3 has 12 residues. Germline V CDR1 and CDR2: GTSNPN, SVGIG (reference sequence). TCRdb called the RT-PCR reads again in MiXCR, with one record for every CDR3 protein. Of around 850,000 distinct CDR3 sequences listed, less than 20% were seen once; the top ten hold under 13%. A word on this clonotype: Its specificity is unknown.

This TCR was recovered from a man aged 50 to 60 who received an inactivated influenza vaccine. V and J are TRBV30 and TRBJ2-7, with TRBD2 as a possible D gene (5 bases). The material sequenced was PBMCs from blood, taken more than 4 days after vaccination. The CDR3 DNA sequence: TGTGCCTGGAGTCCGGGAACCTCAGGGCAGTACTTC. This codes for CAWSPGTSGQYF.